This entry lists 21 T cell receptor beta chains sequenced from one sample in a study of blood T cell repertoires in COVID-19. Assay: immunoSEQ multiplex PCR; the TCRdb copy retains only in-frame clones and omits some. This sample carries about 120,000 clones, over 75% of them seen once, and the ten largest clones take 1.5% to 1.7%. Sequencing used peripheral blood. The receptors stem from a man in his fifties or sixties with acute or convalescent COVID-19.

V gene TRBV7-9 combines with J gene TRBJ1-2, with 7 bases fitting TRBD1. The CDR3 totals 16 residues. Germline lookup yields CDR1 SEHNR and CDR2 FQNEAQ (reference sequence). V was pared by 1 base and J by 2 bases, with 7 bases of the junction left unmatched. The CDR3 DNA follows: TGTGCCAGCAGCTTAGGCCGGGACAGCACCAACTATGGCTACACCTTC. Translated: CASSLGRDSTNYGYTF.

The chain recombines TRBV3-1 (or the pseudogene TRBV3-2) with TRBJ2-1; TRBD1 is a possible D gene (6 bases). This CDR3 spans 17 amino acids. Trimming removed 2 bases at V and 0 bases at J, with 14 bases between. Germline CDR1 and CDR2: LGHDT and YNNKEL (reference sequence). CDR3 sequence reads: CASSQKTGHSSYNEQFF. The DNA of the CDR3 is TGTGCCAGCAGCCAAAAGACAGGACACAGCTCCTACAATGAGCAGTTCTTC.

The rearrangement links TRBV7-3 to TRBJ1-3; D perhaps matches TRBD1 (5 bases). Trimming took off 5 bases at V and 4 bases at J, with 15 bases between the two ends. This CDR3 comprises 15 residues. The germline V gene has CDR1 SGHTA and CDR2 FQGTGA. The CDR3 DNA reads as TGTGCCAGCAGCCCTCAGGGAACGTCAGGAAACACCATATATTTT. Protein: CASSPQGTSGNTIYF. The variable domain in full, with the rest retrieved from reference TRBV7-3 and TRBJ1-3, is GAGVSQTPSNKVTEKGKYVELRCDPISGHTALYWYRQSLGQGPEFLIYFQGTGAADDSGLPNDRFFAVRPEGSVSTLKIQRTERGDSAVYLCASSPQGTSGNTIYFGEGSWLTVV.

In this sample, this clone turned up a few times. The chain recombines TRBV20-1 with TRBJ1-1; no clear D. The CDR3 is 11 amino acids. V gave up 6 bases and J gave up 4 bases, with 9 bases separating them. CDR1 is DFQATT, CDR2 SNEGSKA, per germline (reference sequence). Written as DNA, the CDR3 is TGCAGTGCCCTGAGTCCCACTGAAGCTTTCTTT. Protein sequence: CSALSPTEAFF.

The V call is TRBV12-2, the J call TRBJ2-7; TRBD1, as called in the table, went unchecked against the DNA. TRBV12-2 represents a pseudogene. CDR3 length equals 17 residues. The CDR3 sequence is CASRFIMGQGGTYEQYV. Written as DNA, the CDR3 is TGTGCAAGTCGCTTCATAATGGGACAGGGCGGGACCTACGAGCAGTACGTC.

This rearrangement joins TRBV6-1 to TRBJ1-1; D is undetermined. Per germline, CDR1 MNHNS and CDR2 SASEGT. Trimming stripped 2 bases from V and 1 base from J, with 8 bases between. The CDR3 is made up of 14 amino acids. Here the CDR3 DNA reads TGTGCCAGCAGTGAAAATGTCGGGAACACTGAAGCTTTCTTT. Translation: CASSENVGNTEAFF.

The chain employs TRBV25-1 and TRBJ1-2; 8 nucleotides agree with TRBD1. Trimming cost V 2 bases and J 3 bases; bases outside gene matches: 11. Looked up from germline, CDR1 is MGHDK and CDR2 is SYGVNS. The CDR3 has 17 amino acids. CDR3: CASSELAGQGVYYGYTF. The CDR3 DNA reads as TGTGCCAGCAGTGAACTCGCAGGACAGGGTGTTTACTATGGCTACACCTTC.

This chain uses TRBV4-1 with TRBJ1-2; TRBD1 is a possible D gene (5 bases). The length of the CDR3 is 16 residues. Looked up from germline, CDR1 is MGHRA and CDR2 is YSYEKL. V was pared by 0 bases and J by 5 bases, with 16 bases between. CDR3 loop: CASSQDPRGGGYGYTF. Written as DNA, the CDR3 is TGCGCCAGCAGCCAAGATCCCCGGGGGGGAGGGTATGGCTACACCTTC.

The chain links TRBV4-2 to TRBJ1-3, with 7 bases fitting TRBD1. Per the germline V gene, CDR1 is LGHNA and CDR2 is YNFKEQ. This CDR3 region has 15 residues. The V gene end was trimmed by 3 bases and the J gene end by 5 bases; junction bases not matched to a gene: 7. The chain's CDR3 is CASSQTRDSRNTIYF. The CDR3 DNA is TGTGCCAGCAGCCAGACTCGGGACAGTAGAAACACCATATATTTT.

The chain links TRBV7-6 to TRBJ1-6, with 9 bases aligning to TRBD1. V was pared by 5 bases and J by 10 bases, with 6 bases of the junction left unmatched. This CDR3 has 14 amino acids. The V gene's germline CDR1 is SGHVS and CDR2 FNYEAQ. The CDR3 sequence: CASSPDRGGSPLHF. The CDR3 DNA follows: TGTGCCAGCAGCCCGGACAGGGGTGGGTCACCCCTCCACTTT. Complete variable domain (other parts from reference TRBV7-6 and TRBJ1-6): GAGVSQSPRYKVTKRGQDVALRCDPISGHVSLYWYRQALGQGPEFLTYFNYEAQQDKSGLPNDRFSAERPEGSISTLTIQRTEQRDSAMYRCASSPDRGGSPLHFGNGTRLTVT.

The table lists this clone with a count of one. This sequence joins TRBV21-1 and TRBJ2-3; the table calls TRBD2, which could not be checked here. TRBV21-1 is shown as a pseudogene. This CDR3 spans 19 amino acids. The CDR3 region is CASSKCLLAGGLATDTQYF. CDR3 nucleotide sequence: TGTGCCAGCAGCAAATGTTTGCTAGCGGGGGGGCTGGCGACAGATACGCAGTATTTT.

The chain joins TRBV5-8 to TRBJ1-5; 7 bases are shared with TRBD1. Germline loops: CDR1 SGHTS, CDR2 YDEGEE. With V trimmed by 4 bases and J by 6 bases, 7 bases remained unmatched. The CDR3 has 14 amino acids. Here the CDR3 reads CASSLTGDRQPQHF. In nucleotides, the CDR3 is TGTGCCAGCAGCCTCACAGGGGACCGTCAGCCCCAGCATTTT. The variable domain in full, with the rest retrieved from reference TRBV5-8 and TRBJ1-5, is EAGVTQSPTHLIKTRGQQATLRCSPISGHTSVYWYQQALGLGLQFLLWYDEGEERNRGNFPPRFSGRQFPNYSSELNVNALELEDSALYLCASSLTGDRQPQHFGDGTRLSIL.

This clone was counted a few times. The chain has TRBV2 and TRBJ1-1, with D uncertain. Per germline, CDR1 SNHLY and CDR2 FYNNEI. Trimming removed 6 bases at V and 0 bases at J, with 11 bases between. The CDR3 is 14 amino acids. This CDR3 reads CASSTEYLNTEAFF. Here the CDR3 DNA reads TGTGCCAGCAGCACAGAGTACTTGAACACTGAAGCTTTCTTT.

The chain recombines TRBV18 with TRBJ1-6, with 9 bases matching TRBD1. The germline CDR1 and CDR2 sequences are KGHSH and LQKENI. J lost 7 bases, V lost 3 bases, and 4 bases had no gene match. This CDR3 region has 15 residues. CDR3 amino acids: CASSPRGQGNSPLHF. In DNA form, the CDR3 reads TGTGCCAGCTCACCTCGGGGACAGGGAAATTCACCCCTCCACTTT.

A single count supports this clone. The CDR3 nucleotides are TGTGCCAGCAGCGGGCGACAGGGCTTCAACTATGGCTACACCTTC. Residues: CASSGRQGFNYGYTF. The chain combines TRBV7-2 with TRBJ1-2, with 7 bases identical to TRBD1. V lost 5 bases and J lost 2; bases outside the gene matches: 8. The CDR3 is 15 amino acids. Germline-derived CDR1 and CDR2 are SGHTA and FQGNSA.

This clone was found once. V usage is TRBV7-3 and J usage is TRBJ2-3; D gene unclear. V lost 0 bases to trimming and J lost 2 bases, with 9 bases between them. The CDR3 covers 15 residues. Germline V lookup: CDR1 SGHTA, CDR2 FQGTGA. The chain's CDR3 is CASSLTVRYTDTQYF. DNA for the CDR3: TGTGCCAGCAGCTTAACTGTTCGTTACACAGATACGCAGTATTTT.

The chain carries TRBV15 and TRBJ1-1, with TRBD1 as a possible D gene (5 bases). The CDR3 is made up of 15 amino acids. The germline V gene has CDR1 LNHNV and CDR2 YYDKDF (reference sequence). V gave up 4 bases and J gave up 0 bases, with 12 bases separating them. The CDR3 sequence: CATSNPGSLNTEAFF. CDR3 DNA sequence: TGTGCCACCAGCAATCCAGGGTCCCTGAACACTGAAGCTTTCTTT.

The V gene is TRBV9, the J gene TRBJ2-3; 7 bases map to TRBD2. The germline V gene has CDR1 SGDLS and CDR2 YYNGEE. The CDR3 contains 16 residues. V lost 3 bases to trimming and J lost 4 bases; unmatched junction nucleotides: 11. The CDR3 sequence: CASSDGTTRGADTQYF. The CDR3 nucleotides read TGTGCCAGCAGCGACGGGACTACCCGCGGCGCAGATACGCAGTATTTT.

A few counts support this clone. The chain uses TRBV7-8 and TRBJ2-3, with 7 bases that match TRBD1. Germline V lookup: CDR1 SGHVS, CDR2 FQNEAQ. This CDR3 comprises 14 residues. J lost 1 base, V lost 5 bases, and 3 bases had no gene match. The CDR3 DNA sequence: TGTGCCAGCAGCACCACAGGGGGCACAGATACGCAGTATTTT. This codes for CASSTTGGTDTQYF.

The rearrangement joins TRBV24-1 to TRBJ2-3; 15 positions agree with TRBD2. V lost 1 base, J lost 0 bases, and 4 bases stayed unmatched. Germline V CDR1 and CDR2: KGHDR, SFDVKD. The CDR3 length is 19 residues. CDR3 sequence: CATSDFPGTSGGSTDTQYF. As DNA, the CDR3 is TGTGCCACCAGTGATTTCCCCGGGACTAGCGGGGGGAGCACAGATACGCAGTATTTT.

The J gene is TRBJ1-5, the V gene TRBV28, with 7 nucleotides matching TRBD1. V lost 1 base, J lost 7 bases, and 7 bases stayed unmatched. CDR3 length: 15 residues. Germline CDR1 reads MDHEN; CDR2 reads SYDVKM. DNA of the CDR3: TGTGCCAGCAGTTTATTTTCAGGGGGTCAACAGCCCCAGCATTTT. Residues: CASSLFSGGQQPQHF.